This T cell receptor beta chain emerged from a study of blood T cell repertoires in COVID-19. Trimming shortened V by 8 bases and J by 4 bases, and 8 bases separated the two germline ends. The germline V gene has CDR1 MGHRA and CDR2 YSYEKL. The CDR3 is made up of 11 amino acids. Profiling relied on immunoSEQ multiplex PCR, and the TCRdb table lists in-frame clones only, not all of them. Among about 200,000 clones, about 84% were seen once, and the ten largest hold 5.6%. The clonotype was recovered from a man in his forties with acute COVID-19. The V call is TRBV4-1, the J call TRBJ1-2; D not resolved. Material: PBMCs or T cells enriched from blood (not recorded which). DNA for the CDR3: TGCGCCAGCGGAGCCTCCTATGGCTACACCTTC. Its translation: CASGASYGYTF.